The present entry profiles one T cell receptor beta chain with its context. Its specificity is not known. A roughly 200 ng quantity of DNA, approximately 29,000 T cell genomes, went into the sorted-subset replicate PCRs. The data were produced by immunoSEQ multiplex PCR, yet TCRdb's version contains in-frame clones alone and is incomplete. The table records about 1.1 million clones, 77% of them present only once. This sample is part of a study of shared clonotypes between healthy human individuals. Study-level findings and limits: Apart from blood, nothing was sampled; tissue repertoires likely differ.

V was shortened by 7 bases and J by 0 bases, with 12 bases between the two germline ends. The CDR3 spans 15 residues. In germline, CDR1 is LNHDA, CDR2 SQIVND (reference sequence). This clonotype was obtained from a man aged 18 to 35 in good health. Some clones in this sample may be carry-over from other donors' samples. What was sequenced was memory CD4+ T cells from PBMCs. Subset specified: CD45RA-negative fraction. The chain has TRBV19 and TRBJ2-2; a possible D gene is TRBD2 (6 bases). The CDR3 nucleotides read TGTGCCAGTACCGGGACTGATGCGAACACCGGGGAGCTGTTTTTT. Its protein is CASTGTDANTGELFF.